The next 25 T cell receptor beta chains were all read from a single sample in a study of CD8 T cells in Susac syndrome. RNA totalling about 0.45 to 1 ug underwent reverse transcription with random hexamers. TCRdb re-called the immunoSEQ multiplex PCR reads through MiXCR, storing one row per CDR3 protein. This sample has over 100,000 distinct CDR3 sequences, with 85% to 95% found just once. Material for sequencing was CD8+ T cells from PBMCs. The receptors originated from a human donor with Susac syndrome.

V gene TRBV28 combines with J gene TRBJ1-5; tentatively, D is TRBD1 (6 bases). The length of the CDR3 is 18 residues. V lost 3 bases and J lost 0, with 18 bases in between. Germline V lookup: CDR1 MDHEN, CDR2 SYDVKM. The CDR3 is CASSLQGNRVYSNQPQHF. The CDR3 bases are TGTGCCAGCAGTTTGCAGGGAAACAGGGTTTATAGCAATCAGCCCCAGCATTTT. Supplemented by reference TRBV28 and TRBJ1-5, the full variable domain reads DVKVTQSSRYLVKRTGEKVFLECVQDMDHENMFWYRQDPGLGLRLIYFSYDVKMKEKGDIPEGYSVSREKKERFSLILESASTNQTSMYLCASSLQGNRVYSNQPQHFGDGTRLSIL.

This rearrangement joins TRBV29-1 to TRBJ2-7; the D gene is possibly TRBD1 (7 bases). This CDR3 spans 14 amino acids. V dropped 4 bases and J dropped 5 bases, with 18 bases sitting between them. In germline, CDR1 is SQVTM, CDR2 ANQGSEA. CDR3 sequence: CSVVPYRGGDEQYF. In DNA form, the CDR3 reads TGCAGCGTTGTTCCATACAGGGGCGGGGACGAGCAGTACTTC.

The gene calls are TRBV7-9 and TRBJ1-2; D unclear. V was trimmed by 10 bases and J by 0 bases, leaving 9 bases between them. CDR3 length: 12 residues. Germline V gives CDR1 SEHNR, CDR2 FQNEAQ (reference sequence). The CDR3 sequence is CATMEANYGYTF. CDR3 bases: TGTGCCACCATGGAAGCTAACTATGGCTACACCTTC.

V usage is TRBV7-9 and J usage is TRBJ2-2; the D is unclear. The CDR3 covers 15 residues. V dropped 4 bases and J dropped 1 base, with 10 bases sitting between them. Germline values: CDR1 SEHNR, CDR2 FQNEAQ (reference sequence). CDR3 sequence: CASSSKSKNTGELFF. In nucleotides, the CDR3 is TGTGCCAGCAGCTCTAAATCGAAGAACACCGGGGAGCTGTTTTTT.

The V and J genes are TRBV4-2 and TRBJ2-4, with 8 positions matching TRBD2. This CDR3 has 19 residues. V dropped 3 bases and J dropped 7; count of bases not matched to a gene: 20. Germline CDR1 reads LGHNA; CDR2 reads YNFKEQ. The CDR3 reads CASSHATSDKGSGGNIQYF. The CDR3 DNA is TGTGCCAGCAGCCATGCCACCTCCGACAAGGGATCGGGAGGGAACATTCAGTACTTC.

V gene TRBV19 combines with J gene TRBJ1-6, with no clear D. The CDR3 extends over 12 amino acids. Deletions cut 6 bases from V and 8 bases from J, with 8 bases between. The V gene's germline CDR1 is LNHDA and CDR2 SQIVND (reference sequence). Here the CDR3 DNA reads TGTGCCAGTAGCTTCGGGGATTCACCCCTCCACTTT. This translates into CASSFGDSPLHF. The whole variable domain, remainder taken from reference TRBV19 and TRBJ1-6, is DGGITQSPKYLFRKEGQNVTLSCEQNLNHDAMYWYRQDPGQGLRLIYYSQIVNDFQKGDIAEGYSVSREKKESFPLTVTSAQKNPTAFYLCASSFGDSPLHFGNGTRLTVT.

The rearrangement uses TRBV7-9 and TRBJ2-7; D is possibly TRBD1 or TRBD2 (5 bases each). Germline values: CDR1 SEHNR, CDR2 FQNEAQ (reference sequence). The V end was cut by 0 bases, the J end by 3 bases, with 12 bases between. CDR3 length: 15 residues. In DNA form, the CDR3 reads TGTGCCAGCAGCTTAGCGGGACGGAGCGACTACGAGCAGTACTTC. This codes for CASSLAGRSDYEQYF.

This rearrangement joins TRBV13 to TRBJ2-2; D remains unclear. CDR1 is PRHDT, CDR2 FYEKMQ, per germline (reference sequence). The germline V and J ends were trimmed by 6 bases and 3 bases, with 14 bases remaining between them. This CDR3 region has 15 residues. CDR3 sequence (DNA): TGTGCCAGCAGACCAGTGGGGTTGGACACCGGGGAGCTGTTTTTT. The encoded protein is CASRPVGLDTGELFF.

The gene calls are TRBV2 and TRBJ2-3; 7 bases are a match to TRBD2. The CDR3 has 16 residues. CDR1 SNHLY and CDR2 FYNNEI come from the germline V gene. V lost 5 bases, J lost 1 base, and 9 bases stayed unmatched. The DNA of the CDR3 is TGTGCCAGCAGTCCTTGGGCAGGGAGGGGCACAGATACGCAGTATTTT. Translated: CASSPWAGRGTDTQYF. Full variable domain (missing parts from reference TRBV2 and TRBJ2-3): EPEVTQTPSHQVTQMGQEVILRCVPISNHLYFYWYRQILGQKVEFLVSFYNNEISEKSEIFDDQFSVERPDGSNFTLKIRSTKLEDSAMYFCASSPWAGRGTDTQYFGPGTRLTVL.

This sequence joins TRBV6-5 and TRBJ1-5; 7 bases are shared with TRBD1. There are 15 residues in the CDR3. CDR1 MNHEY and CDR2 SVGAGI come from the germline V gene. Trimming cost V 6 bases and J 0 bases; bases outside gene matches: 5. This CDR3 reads CASSLGQRSNQPQHF. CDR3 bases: TGTGCCAGCAGCTTGGGACAGCGTAGCAATCAGCCCCAGCATTTT.

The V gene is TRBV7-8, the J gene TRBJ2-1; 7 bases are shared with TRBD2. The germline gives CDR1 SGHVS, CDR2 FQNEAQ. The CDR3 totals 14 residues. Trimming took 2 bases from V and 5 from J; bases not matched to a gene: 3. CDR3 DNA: TGTGCCAGCAGCTTATCTAGCGGAAACAATGAGCAGTTCTTC. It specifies CASSLSSGNNEQFF.

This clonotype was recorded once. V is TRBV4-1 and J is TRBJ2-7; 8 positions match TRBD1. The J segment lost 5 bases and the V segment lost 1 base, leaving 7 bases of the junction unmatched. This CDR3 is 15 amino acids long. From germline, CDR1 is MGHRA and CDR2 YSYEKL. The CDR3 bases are TGCGCCAGCAGCCAAGGTGACAGGGGTTTCCACGAGCAGTACTTC. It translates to CASSQGDRGFHEQYF.

CDR3 sequence reads: CSVEYGGSGTEAFF. The CDR3 nucleotides are TGCAGCGTTGAATACGGAGGGAGTGGCACTGAAGCTTTCTTT. The rearrangement uses TRBV29-1 and TRBJ1-1; the D is unclear. V lost 2 bases, J lost 4 bases, and 14 bases lay in between. Germline CDR1 is SQVTM and CDR2 is ANQGSEA. The CDR3 sequence is 14 residues long.

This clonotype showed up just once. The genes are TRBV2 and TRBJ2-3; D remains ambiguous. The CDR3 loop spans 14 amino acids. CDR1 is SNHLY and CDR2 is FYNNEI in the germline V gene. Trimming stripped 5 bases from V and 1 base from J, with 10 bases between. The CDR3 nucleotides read TGTGCCAGCAGTAGTTACATAGGCACAGATACGCAGTATTTT. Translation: CASSSYIGTDTQYF.

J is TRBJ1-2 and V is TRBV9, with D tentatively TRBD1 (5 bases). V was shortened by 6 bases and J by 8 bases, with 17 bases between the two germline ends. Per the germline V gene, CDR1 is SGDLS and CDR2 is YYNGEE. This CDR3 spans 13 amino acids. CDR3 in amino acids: CASTLGGPRGYTF. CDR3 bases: TGTGCCAGCACCCTGGGGGGACCTCGCGGCTACACCTTC.

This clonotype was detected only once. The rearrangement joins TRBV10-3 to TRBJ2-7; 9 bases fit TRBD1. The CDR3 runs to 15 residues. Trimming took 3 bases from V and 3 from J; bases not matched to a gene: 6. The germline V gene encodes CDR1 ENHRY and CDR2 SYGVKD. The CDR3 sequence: CAISERGDRDYEQYF. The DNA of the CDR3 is TGTGCCATCAGTGAACGTGGGGACAGGGACTACGAGCAGTACTTC.

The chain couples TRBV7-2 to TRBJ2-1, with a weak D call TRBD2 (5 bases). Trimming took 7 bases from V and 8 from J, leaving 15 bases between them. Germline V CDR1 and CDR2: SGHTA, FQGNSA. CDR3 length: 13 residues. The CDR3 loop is CASNNRGFHEQFF. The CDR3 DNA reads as TGTGCCAGCAACAACCGAGGGTTCCATGAGCAGTTCTTC.

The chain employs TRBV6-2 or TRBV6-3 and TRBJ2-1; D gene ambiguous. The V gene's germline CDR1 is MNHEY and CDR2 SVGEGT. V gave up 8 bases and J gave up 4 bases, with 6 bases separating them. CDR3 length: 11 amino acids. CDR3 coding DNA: TGTGCCAGCGAGACTTACAATGAGCAGTTCTTC. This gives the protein CASETYNEQFF.

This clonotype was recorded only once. The CDR3 protein is CASSSRRDEQYF. In nucleotides, the CDR3 is TGTGCCAGCAGTTCCCGTAGGGACGAGCAGTACTTC. This rearrangement joins TRBV9 to TRBJ2-7; no reliable D call. The CDR3 is 12 residues long. V lost 5 bases and J lost 5, with 11 bases in between. The germline CDR1 and CDR2 sequences are SGDLS and YYNGEE.

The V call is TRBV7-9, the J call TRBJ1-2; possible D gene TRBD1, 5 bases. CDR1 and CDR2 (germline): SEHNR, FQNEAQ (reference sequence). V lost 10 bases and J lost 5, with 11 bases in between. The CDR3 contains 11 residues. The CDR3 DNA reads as TGTGCCACACTGACAGCTTATGGCTACACCTTC. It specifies CATLTAYGYTF.

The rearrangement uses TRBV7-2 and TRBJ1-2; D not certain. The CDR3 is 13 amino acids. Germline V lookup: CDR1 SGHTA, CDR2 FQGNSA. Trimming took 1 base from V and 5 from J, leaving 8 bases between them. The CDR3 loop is CASSLGTLYGYTF. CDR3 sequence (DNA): TGTGCCAGCAGCTTAGGTACTTTATATGGCTACACCTTC.

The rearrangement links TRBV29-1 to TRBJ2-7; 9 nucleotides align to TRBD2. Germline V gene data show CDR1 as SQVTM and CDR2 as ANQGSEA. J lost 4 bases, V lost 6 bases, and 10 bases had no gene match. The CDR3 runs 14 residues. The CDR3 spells CSVPGQRGAYEQYF. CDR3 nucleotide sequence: TGCAGCGTCCCTGGGCAGCGGGGGGCATACGAGCAGTACTTC.

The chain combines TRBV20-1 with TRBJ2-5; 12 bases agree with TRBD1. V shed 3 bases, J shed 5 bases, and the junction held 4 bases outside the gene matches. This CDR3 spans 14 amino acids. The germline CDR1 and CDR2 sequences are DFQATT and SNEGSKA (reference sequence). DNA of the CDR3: TGCAGTGCTAGGGGACAGGGGGCGCGGGAGACCCAGTACTTC. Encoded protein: CSARGQGARETQYF.

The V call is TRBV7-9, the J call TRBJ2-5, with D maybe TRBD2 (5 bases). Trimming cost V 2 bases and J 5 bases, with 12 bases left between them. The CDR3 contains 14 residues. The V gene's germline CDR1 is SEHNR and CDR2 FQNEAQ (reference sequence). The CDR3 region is CASSLHERTETQYF. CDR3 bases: TGTGCCAGCAGCTTACATGAGCGGACTGAGACCCAGTACTTC.

The CDR3 nucleotides read TGTGCCAGCAGCCTCACGCCGGGACTGATATACAATGAGCAGTTCTTC. Translation: CASSLTPGLIYNEQFF. The rearrangement uses TRBV27 and TRBJ2-1; weak D call: TRBD2 (6 bases). The V end was cut by 6 bases, the J end by 4 bases, with 19 bases between. The CDR3 consists of 16 residues. Germline CDR1 and CDR2: MNHEY and SMNVEV (reference sequence).